The 24 T cell receptor beta chains reported below all come from one sample, sequenced in a study of OX40 agonist ivuxolimab in advanced cancers. This table comes from immunoSEQ multiplex PCR, and its TCRdb copy is limited to in-frame clones, with some not included. Altogether approximately 82,000 clones are present, approximately 82% being singletons, with the ten largest covering 0.85%. Sample: CD4+ or CD8+ T cells sorted from blood, taken in a trial of the OX40 agonist ivuxolimab. These receptor sequences come from an adult with an advanced solid tumor such as melanoma, head and neck, liver or kidney cancer.

CDR3 protein: CATASGGLSSYNEQFF. The CDR3 region has the DNA TGTGCCACCGCTAGCGGGGGGCTCAGCTCCTACAATGAGCAGTTCTTC. The chain joins TRBV19 to TRBJ2-1; 11 bases are a match to TRBD2. The CDR3 runs to 16 residues. J gave up 0 bases and V 10 bases, and 8 bases lay outside the gene matches. Germline lookup yields CDR1 LNHDA and CDR2 SQIVND (reference sequence).

Points on this clone: At one of its ends the junction is not consistent with the germline gene, which may arise from a read error. The V call is TRBV18, the J call TRBJ1-2, with D perhaps TRBD1 (6 bases). The length of the CDR3 is 13 residues. Per the germline V gene, CDR1 is KGHSH and CDR2 is LQKENI. The CDR3 here is CASSPGAGAPPSF. The CDR3 bases are TGTGCCAGCTCACCAGGCGCAGGGGCGCCCCCCTCCTTC.

The chain links TRBV29-1 to TRBJ1-1; D ambiguous. This CDR3 spans 12 amino acids. The germline gives CDR1 SQVTM, CDR2 ANQGSEA. The ends were cut back, 5 bases at V and 1 base at J, with 8 bases in the middle. The CDR3 reads CSVTPGNTEAFF. The CDR3 bases are TGCAGCGTTACACCCGGGAACACTGAAGCTTTCTTT.

J is TRBJ2-7 and V is TRBV18; 10 nucleotides align to TRBD1. The V segment lost 2 bases and the J segment 3 bases; nucleotides outside the gene matches: 4. Germline CDR1 and CDR2: KGHSH and LQKENI. The CDR3 has 15 residues. CDR3 sequence reads: CASSPGTGVHYEQYF. CDR3 nucleotides: TGTGCCAGCTCACCAGGGACAGGGGTCCACTACGAGCAGTACTTC.

The genes are TRBV5-7 and TRBJ2-2; D tentatively reads TRBD1 or TRBD2 (5 bases each). TRBV5-7 has ORF status, its function being uncertain. V gave up 4 bases and J gave up 8 bases, with 15 bases separating them. There are 14 residues in the CDR3. The CDR3 is CASSQGAVRGELFF. CDR3 nucleotide sequence: TGTGCCAGCAGCCAGGGAGCCGTCCGGGGGGAGCTGTTTTTT.

This clone has just a few counts. This sequence joins TRBV11-2 and TRBJ1-6; D is uncertain. The V gene's germline CDR1 is SGHAT and CDR2 FQNNGV. The CDR3 has 13 amino acids. The V gene lost 3 bases and the J gene lost 10 bases, with 10 bases spanning the gap. CDR3 in amino acids: CASSFSFGSPLHF. As DNA, the CDR3 is TGTGCCAGCAGCTTTTCCTTCGGGTCACCCCTCCACTTT.

The gene calls are TRBV9 and TRBJ2-3; D remains ambiguous. CDR1 and CDR2 (germline): SGDLS, YYNGEE. The CDR3 runs to 15 residues. V gave up 2 bases and J gave up 1 base, with 11 bases separating them. For the CDR3, the DNA is TGTGCCAGCAGCGTCAGGCGGCTGGGCACAGATACGCAGTATTTT. The encoded protein is CASSVRRLGTDTQYF. The variable domain in full, completed from reference TRBV9 and TRBJ2-3, reads DSGVTQTPKHLITATGQRVTLRCSPRSGDLSVYWYQQSLDQGLQFLIQYYNGEERAKGNILERFSAQQFPDLHSELNLSSLELGDSALYFCASSVRRLGTDTQYFGPGTRLTVL.

This chain connects TRBV27 to TRBJ2-7, with D perhaps being TRBD1 or TRBD2 (5 bases each). The CDR3 sequence is 16 residues long. Between the trimmed V and J ends, which lost 6 bases and 0 bases, there was a span of 18 bases. Germline V gene data show CDR1 as MNHEY and CDR2 as SMNVEV (reference sequence). The CDR3 reads CASSRRQGLSSYEQYF. The CDR3 DNA sequence: TGTGCCAGCAGCCGGAGGCAGGGCCTTAGCTCCTACGAGCAGTACTTC.

The V call is TRBV9, the J call TRBJ2-3, with 8 bases identical to TRBD2. V lost 0 bases, J lost 6 bases, and 12 bases stayed unmatched. CDR3 length equals 17 residues. From germline, CDR1 is SGDLS and CDR2 YYNGEE. CDR3 coding DNA: TGTGCCAGCAGCGTAGGGACCCGGGGGGGATTAAGGGATACGCAGTATTTT. Its translation: CASSVGTRGGLRDTQYF.

This chain joins TRBV7-2 and TRBJ1-4, with unresolved D. Trimming took 5 bases from V and 2 from J, leaving 6 bases between them. The CDR3 covers 13 residues. Germline CDR1 SGHTA, CDR2 FQGNSA. CDR3 coding DNA: TGTGCCAGCAGCGAAAGTACTAATGAAAAACTGTTTTTT. It yields the protein CASSESTNEKLFF.

The rearrangement joins TRBV2 to TRBJ2-5; 11 positions match TRBD2. With V trimmed by 7 bases and J by 4 bases, 2 bases remained unmatched. Germline V gene sequence: CDR1 SNHLY, CDR2 FYNNEI. The CDR3 is 13 residues long. CDR3: CASIGTSGETQYF. The CDR3 DNA follows: TGTGCCAGCATAGGGACTAGCGGAGAGACCCAGTACTTC.

The chain carries TRBV5-4 and TRBJ2-2; tentative D call: TRBD1 (6 bases). There are 15 residues in the CDR3. Germline V lookup: CDR1 SGHNT, CDR2 YYREEE (reference sequence). Trimming left V 4 bases short and J 6 bases short, with 16 bases between. The CDR3 nucleotides read TGTGCCAGCAGCGCTGGGACAATAGGGGCCGGGGAGCTGTTTTTT. Its translation is CASSAGTIGAGELFF.

This clone was seen once. The chain employs TRBV7-2 and TRBJ2-5; D is perhaps TRBD1 (5 bases). The CDR3 length is 15 residues. The germline CDR1 and CDR2 sequences are SGHTA and FQGNSA. V lost 0 bases to trimming and J lost 5 bases, with 13 bases between them. In DNA form, the CDR3 reads TGTGCCAGCAGCTTAGCTTGGGGCTCGACGGAGACCCAGTACTTC. Protein: CASSLAWGSTETQYF.

This chain links TRBV15 with TRBJ2-3; D is possibly TRBD1 or TRBD2 (5 bases each). Germline values: CDR1 LNHNV, CDR2 YYDKDF (reference sequence). The CDR3 has 14 amino acids. Trimming took 5 bases from V and 3 from J, leaving 12 bases between them. In DNA, the CDR3 is TGTGCCACCAGCGGGGGATGGACGACAGATACGCAGTATTTT. As protein: CATSGGWTTDTQYF.

This sequence joins TRBV5-5 and TRBJ2-5; 7 nucleotides match TRBD1. In germline, CDR1 is SGHKS, CDR2 YYEKEE (reference sequence). V was pared by 5 bases and J by 4 bases, with 8 bases of the junction left unmatched. The CDR3 runs to 14 residues. The chain's CDR3 is CASSQQGFGETQYF. CDR3 DNA: TGTGCCAGCAGTCAACAGGGGTTTGGAGAGACCCAGTACTTC.

The chain joins TRBV30 to TRBJ1-2, with a possible D match to TRBD1 (6 bases). CDR3 length: 15 residues. The V gene's germline CDR1 is GTSNPN and CDR2 SVGIG (reference sequence). Trimming cost V 4 bases and J 3 bases, with 18 bases left between them. The CDR3 nucleotides are TGTGCCTGGATCAGACCGGGGGGGGCCGACTATGGCTACACCTTC. It specifies CAWIRPGGADYGYTF.

V is TRBV6-6 and J is TRBJ2-5, with D perhaps matching TRBD1 (6 bases). This CDR3 contains 14 residues. CDR1 is MNHNY, CDR2 SVGAGI, per germline (reference sequence). Trimming removed 0 bases from V and 3 bases from J, with 8 bases in between. CDR3 DNA sequence: TGTGCCAGCAGTTACTCGAGGGGGAAAGAGACCCAGTACTTC. This codes for CASSYSRGKETQYF.

The rearrangement joins TRBV7-6 to TRBJ1-4, with a weak D call TRBD1 (5 bases). V lost 1 base and J lost 7, with 10 bases in between. Germline assignment: CDR1 SGHVS and CDR2 FNYEAQ. The CDR3 totals 14 residues. This CDR3 is CASSLGQGSEKLFF. CDR3 coding DNA: TGTGCCAGCAGCTTAGGGCAGGGAAGTGAAAAACTGTTTTTT.

The chain links TRBV14 to TRBJ2-4, with 7 bases that match TRBD1. This CDR3 region has 13 residues. Losses at the gene ends were 4 bases for V and 11 bases for J; bases not matched to a gene: 8. Germline V lookup: CDR1 SGHDN, CDR2 FVKESK. CDR3 in DNA: TGTGCCAGCAGCCCCAGGACAGGATCCGTTCAGTACTTC. Translated: CASSPRTGSVQYF. The full variable domain, rest sourced from reference TRBV14 and TRBJ2-4, is EAGVTQFPSHSVIEKGQTVTLRCDPISGHDNLYWYRRVMGKEIKFLLHFVKESKQDESGMPNNRFLAERTGGTYSTLKVQPAELEDSGVYFCASSPRTGSVQYFGAGTRLSVL.

The chain recombines TRBV9 with TRBJ2-7, with unresolved D. This CDR3 has 14 amino acids. The V end was cut by 0 bases, the J end by 4 bases, with 11 bases between. In germline, CDR1 is SGDLS, CDR2 YYNGEE. The CDR3 reads CASSVDSGKYEQYF. CDR3 sequence (DNA): TGTGCCAGCAGCGTAGATTCAGGAAAGTACGAGCAGTACTTC.

V gene TRBV5-1 combines with J gene TRBJ1-1; no reliable D call. The CDR3 has 13 amino acids. Germline V gene lookup returns CDR1 SGHRS and CDR2 YFSETQ. V gave up 4 bases and J gave up 1 base, with 8 bases separating them. The CDR3 is CASSLDWNTEAFF. The CDR3 DNA reads TGCGCCAGCAGCCTTGACTGGAACACTGAAGCTTTCTTT.

This chain links TRBV6-1 with TRBJ2-1; 8 bases map to TRBD2. The CDR3 has 16 amino acids. Trimming took 2 bases from V and 7 from J; bases not matched to a gene: 10. Germline CDR1 is MNHNS and CDR2 is SASEGT. The CDR3 nucleotides are TGTGCCAGCAGTGAAAGCGGGCGGGGGGTTAGGAATGAGCAGTTCTTC. Its protein product is CASSESGRGVRNEQFF.

V usage is TRBV7-8 and J usage is TRBJ1-3, with D tentatively TRBD1 (5 bases). V lost 5 bases and J lost 1, with 12 bases in between. The CDR3 runs 15 residues. Looked up from germline, CDR1 is SGHVS and CDR2 is FQNEAQ. CDR3 in DNA: TGTGCCAGCAGCGCGCAAGGGACGTCTGGAAACACCATATATTTT. It is translated as CASSAQGTSGNTIYF.

The chain links TRBV25-1 to TRBJ1-2, with D possibly matching TRBD1 (6 bases). Trimming took off 3 bases at V and 2 bases at J, with 10 bases between the two ends. The CDR3 is 14 amino acids. Germline V gene lookup returns CDR1 MGHDK and CDR2 SYGVNS. The CDR3 DNA sequence: TGTGCCAGCAGTGAGCCCGGGACAAACTATGGCTACACCTTC. Translation gives CASSEPGTNYGYTF.